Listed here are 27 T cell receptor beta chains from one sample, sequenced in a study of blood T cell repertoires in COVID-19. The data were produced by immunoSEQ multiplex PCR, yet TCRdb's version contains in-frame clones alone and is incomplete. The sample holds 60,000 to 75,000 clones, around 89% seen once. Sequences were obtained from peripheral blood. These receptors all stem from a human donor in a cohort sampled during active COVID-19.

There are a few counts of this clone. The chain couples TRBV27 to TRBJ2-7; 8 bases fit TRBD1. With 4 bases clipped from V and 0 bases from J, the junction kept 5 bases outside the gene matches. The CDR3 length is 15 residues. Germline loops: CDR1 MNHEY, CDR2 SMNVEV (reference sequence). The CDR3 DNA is TGTGCCAGCAGTTGGGGCGGGACAGGCTCCTACGAGCAGTACTTC. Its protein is CASSWGGTGSYEQYF.

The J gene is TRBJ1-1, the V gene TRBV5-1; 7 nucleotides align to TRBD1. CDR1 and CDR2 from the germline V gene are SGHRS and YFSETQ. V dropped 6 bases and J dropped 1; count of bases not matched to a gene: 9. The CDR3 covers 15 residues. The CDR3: CASNPRTGENTEAFF. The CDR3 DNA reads TGCGCCAGCAACCCCCGGACAGGAGAGAACACTGAAGCTTTCTTT.

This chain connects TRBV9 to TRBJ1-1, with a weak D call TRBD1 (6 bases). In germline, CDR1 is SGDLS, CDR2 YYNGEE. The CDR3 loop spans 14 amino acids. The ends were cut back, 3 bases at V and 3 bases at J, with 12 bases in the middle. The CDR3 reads CASSGGGAYTEAFF. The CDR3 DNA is TGTGCCAGCAGCGGAGGGGGTGCGTACACTGAAGCTTTCTTT.

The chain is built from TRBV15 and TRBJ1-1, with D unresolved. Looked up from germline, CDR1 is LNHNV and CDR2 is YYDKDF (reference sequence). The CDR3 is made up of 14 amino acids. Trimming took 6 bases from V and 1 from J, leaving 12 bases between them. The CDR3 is CATSLWRGNTEAFF. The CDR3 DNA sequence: TGTGCCACCAGTCTGTGGAGAGGGAACACTGAAGCTTTCTTT.

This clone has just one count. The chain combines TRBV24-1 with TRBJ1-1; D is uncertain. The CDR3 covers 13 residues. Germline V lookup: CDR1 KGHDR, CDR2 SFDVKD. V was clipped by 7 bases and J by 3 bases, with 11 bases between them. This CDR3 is CATRLNEDTEAFF. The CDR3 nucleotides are TGTGCCACCAGATTGAATGAGGACACTGAAGCTTTCTTT.

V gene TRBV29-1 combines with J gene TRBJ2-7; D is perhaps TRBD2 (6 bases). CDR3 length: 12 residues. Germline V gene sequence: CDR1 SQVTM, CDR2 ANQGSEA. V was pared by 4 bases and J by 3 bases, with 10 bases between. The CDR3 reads CSVGGGRYEQYF. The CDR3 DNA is TGCAGCGTTGGGGGAGGACGCTACGAGCAGTACTTC.

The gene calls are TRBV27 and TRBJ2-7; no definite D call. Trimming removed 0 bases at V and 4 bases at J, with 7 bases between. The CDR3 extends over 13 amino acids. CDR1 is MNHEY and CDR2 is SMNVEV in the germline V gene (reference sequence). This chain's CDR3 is CASSLSATYEQYF. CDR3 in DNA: TGTGCCAGCAGTTTATCCGCGACTTACGAGCAGTACTTC.

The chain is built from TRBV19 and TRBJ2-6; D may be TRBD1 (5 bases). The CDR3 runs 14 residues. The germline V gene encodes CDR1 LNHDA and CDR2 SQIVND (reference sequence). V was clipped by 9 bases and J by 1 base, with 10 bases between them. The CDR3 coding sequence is TGTGCCAGCACCAGGGTTTCTGGGGCCAACGTCCTGACTTTC. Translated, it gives CASTRVSGANVLTF.

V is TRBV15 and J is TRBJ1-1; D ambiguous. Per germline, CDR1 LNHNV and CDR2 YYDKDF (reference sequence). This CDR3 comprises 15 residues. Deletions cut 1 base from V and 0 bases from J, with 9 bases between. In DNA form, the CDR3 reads TGTGCCACCAGCAGAGGGCAGAACATGAACACTGAAGCTTTCTTT. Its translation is CATSRGQNMNTEAFF.

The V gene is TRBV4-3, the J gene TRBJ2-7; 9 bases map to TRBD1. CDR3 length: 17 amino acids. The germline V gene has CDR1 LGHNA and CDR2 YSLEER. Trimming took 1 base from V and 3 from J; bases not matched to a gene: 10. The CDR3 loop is CASSQGVGTGLDYEQYF. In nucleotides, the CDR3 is TGCGCCAGCAGCCAAGGGGTCGGGACAGGGCTAGACTACGAGCAGTACTTC.

CDR3 region: CAGEGADYGYTF. The CDR3 nucleotides are TGTGCCGGAGAGGGGGCGGACTATGGCTACACCTTC. The chain combines TRBV30 with TRBJ1-2; 7 bases line up with TRBD1. This CDR3 has 12 residues. Losses at the gene ends were 8 bases for V and 3 bases for J; bases not matched to a gene: 6. The V gene's germline CDR1 is GTSNPN and CDR2 SVGIG (reference sequence).

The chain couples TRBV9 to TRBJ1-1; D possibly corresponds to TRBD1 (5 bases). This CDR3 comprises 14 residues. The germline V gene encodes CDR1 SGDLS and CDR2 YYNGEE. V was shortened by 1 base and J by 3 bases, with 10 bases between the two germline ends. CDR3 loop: CASSVQGLDTEAFF. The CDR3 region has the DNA TGTGCCAGCAGCGTACAGGGTTTGGACACTGAAGCTTTCTTT.

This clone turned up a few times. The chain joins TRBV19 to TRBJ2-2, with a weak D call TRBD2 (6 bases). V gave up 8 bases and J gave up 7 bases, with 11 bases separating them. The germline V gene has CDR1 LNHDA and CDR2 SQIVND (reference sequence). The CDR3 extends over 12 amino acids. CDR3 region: CASDSGIGELFF. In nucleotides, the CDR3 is TGTGCCAGTGATAGCGGTATCGGGGAGCTGTTTTTT.

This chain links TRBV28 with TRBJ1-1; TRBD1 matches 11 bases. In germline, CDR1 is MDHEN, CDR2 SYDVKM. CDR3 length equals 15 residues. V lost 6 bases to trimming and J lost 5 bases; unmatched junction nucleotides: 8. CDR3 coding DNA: TGTGCCAGCAGCACGGACAGGGGGCAGAGTACTGAAGCTTTCTTT. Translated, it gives CASSTDRGQSTEAFF. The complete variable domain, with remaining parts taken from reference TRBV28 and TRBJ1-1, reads DVKVTQSSRYLVKRTGEKVFLECVQDMDHENMFWYRQDPGLGLRLIYFSYDVKMKEKGDIPEGYSVSREKKERFSLILESASTNQTSMYLCASSTDRGQSTEAFFGQGTRLTVV.

In DNA, the CDR3 is TGTGCCAGCTCACCCGGGGGAGGGGAATACAATGAGCAGTTCTTC. As protein: CASSPGGGEYNEQFF. The J gene is TRBJ2-1, the V gene TRBV18, with TRBD2 identical over 7 bases. The V gene end was trimmed by 3 bases and the J gene end by 4 bases; junction bases not matched to a gene: 6. CDR3 length equals 15 residues. CDR1 and CDR2 from the germline V gene are KGHSH and LQKENI.

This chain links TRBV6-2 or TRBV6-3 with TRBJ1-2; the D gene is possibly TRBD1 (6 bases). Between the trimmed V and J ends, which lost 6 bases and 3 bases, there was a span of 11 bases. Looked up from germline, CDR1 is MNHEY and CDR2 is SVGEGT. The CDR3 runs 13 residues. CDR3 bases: TGTGCCAGCAGCCCACAGGGTTACTATGGCTACACCTTC. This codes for CASSPQGYYGYTF.

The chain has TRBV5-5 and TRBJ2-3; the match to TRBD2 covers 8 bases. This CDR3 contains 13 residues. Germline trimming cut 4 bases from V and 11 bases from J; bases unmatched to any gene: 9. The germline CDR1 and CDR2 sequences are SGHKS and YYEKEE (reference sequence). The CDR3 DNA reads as TGTGCCAGCAGCCGAACTCCGGGACTAGAGCAGTATTTT. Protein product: CASSRTPGLEQYF.

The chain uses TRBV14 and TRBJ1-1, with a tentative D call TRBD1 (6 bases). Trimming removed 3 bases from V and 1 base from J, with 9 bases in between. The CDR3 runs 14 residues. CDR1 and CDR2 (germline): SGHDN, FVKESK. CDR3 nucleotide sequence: TGTGCCAGCAGCCAGGGGGCAGGGAACACTGAAGCTTTCTTT. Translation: CASSQGAGNTEAFF.

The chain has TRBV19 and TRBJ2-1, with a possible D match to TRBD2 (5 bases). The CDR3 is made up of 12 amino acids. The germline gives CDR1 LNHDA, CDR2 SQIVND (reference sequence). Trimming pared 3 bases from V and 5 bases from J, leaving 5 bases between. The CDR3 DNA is TGTGCCAGTAGTATCGGGGACAATGAGCAGTTCTTC. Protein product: CASSIGDNEQFF.

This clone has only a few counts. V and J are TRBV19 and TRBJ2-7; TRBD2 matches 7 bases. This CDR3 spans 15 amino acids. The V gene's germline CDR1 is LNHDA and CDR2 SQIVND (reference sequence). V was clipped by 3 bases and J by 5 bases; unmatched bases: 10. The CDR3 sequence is CASSIGRENRHEQYF. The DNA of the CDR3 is TGTGCCAGTAGTATCGGGCGGGAGAACAGACACGAGCAGTACTTC.

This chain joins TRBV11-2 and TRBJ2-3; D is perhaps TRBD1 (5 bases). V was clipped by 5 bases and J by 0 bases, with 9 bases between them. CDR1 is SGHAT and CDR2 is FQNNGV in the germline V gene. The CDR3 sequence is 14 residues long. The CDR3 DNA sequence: TGTGCCAGCAGCCGGACAAGAAGCACAGATACGCAGTATTTT. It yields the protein CASSRTRSTDTQYF. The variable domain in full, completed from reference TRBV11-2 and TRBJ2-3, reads EAGVAQSPRYKIIEKRQSVAFWCNPISGHATLYWYQQILGQGPKLLIQFQNNGVVDDSQLPKDRFSAERLKGVDSTLKIQPAKLEDSAVYLCASSRTRSTDTQYFGPGTRLTVL.

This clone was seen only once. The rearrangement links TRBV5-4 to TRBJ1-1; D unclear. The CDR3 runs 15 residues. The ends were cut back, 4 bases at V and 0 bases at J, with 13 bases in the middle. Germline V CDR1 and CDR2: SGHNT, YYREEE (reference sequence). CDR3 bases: TGTGCCAGCAGCCCCCAGAGGGCGGTGAACACTGAAGCTTTCTTT. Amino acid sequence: CASSPQRAVNTEAFF.

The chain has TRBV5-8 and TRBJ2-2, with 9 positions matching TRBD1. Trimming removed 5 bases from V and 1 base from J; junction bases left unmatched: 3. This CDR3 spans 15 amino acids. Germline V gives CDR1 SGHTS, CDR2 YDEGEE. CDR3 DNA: TGTGCCAGCAGTTGGGACAGGGTGAACACCGGGGAGCTGTTTTTT. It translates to CASSWDRVNTGELFF.

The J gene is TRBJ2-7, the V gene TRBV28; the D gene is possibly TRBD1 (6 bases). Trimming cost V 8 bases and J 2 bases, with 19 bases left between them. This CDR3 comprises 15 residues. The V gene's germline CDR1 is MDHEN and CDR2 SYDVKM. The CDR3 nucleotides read TGTGCCAGCCGACTCGGTGGGGACAAGACCTACGAGCAGTACTTC. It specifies CASRLGGDKTYEQYF.

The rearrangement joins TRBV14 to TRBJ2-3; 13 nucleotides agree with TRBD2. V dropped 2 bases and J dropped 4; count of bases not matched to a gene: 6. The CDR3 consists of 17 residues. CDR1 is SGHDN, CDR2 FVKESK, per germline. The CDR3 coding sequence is TGTGCCAGCAGCCAAACCGGACTAGCGGGAGTCTCAGATACGCAGTATTTT. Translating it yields CASSQTGLAGVSDTQYF.

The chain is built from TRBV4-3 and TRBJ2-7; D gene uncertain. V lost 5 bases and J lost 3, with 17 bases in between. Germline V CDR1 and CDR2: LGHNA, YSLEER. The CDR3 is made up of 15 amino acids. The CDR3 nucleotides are TGCGCCAGCAGCGTAACAGTCAATAGAAACTACGAGCAGTACTTC. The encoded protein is CASSVTVNRNYEQYF.

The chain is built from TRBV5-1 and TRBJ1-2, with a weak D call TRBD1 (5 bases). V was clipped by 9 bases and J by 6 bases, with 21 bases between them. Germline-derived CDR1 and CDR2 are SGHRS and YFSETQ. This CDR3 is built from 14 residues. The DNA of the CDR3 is TGCGCCACCGGTTTCAGAGGGGAGGTTGATGGCTACACCTTC. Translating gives CATGFRGEVDGYTF.